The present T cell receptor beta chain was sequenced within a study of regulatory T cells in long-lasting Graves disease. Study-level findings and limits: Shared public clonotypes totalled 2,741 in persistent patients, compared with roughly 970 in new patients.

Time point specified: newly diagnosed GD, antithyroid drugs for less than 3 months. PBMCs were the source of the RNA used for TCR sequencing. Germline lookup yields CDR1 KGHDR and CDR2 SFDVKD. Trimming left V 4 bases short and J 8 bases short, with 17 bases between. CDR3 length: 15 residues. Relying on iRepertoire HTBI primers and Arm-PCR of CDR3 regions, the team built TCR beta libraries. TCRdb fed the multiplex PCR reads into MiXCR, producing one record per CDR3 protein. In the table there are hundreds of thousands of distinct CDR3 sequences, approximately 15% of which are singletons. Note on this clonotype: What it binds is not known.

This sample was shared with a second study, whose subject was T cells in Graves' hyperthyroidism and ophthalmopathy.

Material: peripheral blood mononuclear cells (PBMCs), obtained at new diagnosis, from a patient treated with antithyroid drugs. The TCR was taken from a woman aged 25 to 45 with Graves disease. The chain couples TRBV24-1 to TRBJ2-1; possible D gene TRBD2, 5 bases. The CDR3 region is CATSEHRAYGDEQFF. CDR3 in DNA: TGTGCCACCAGTGAGCACCGGGCGTACGGGGATGAGCAGTTCTTC.